Listed here is a single TCR beta chain. The specificity of this receptor is unknown. The sequencer listed for this sample is Illumina HiSeq 2000. 5'RACE template switching, by which a universal primer site and unique molecular identifiers were added, was used to make TCR beta cDNA libraries. Priming for cDNA synthesis came from the TCR beta constant segment, and two successive PCR amplification steps followed. In the original analysis: MIGEC was used to demultiplex reads and group reads by UMI, and MiTCR was used to assemble and quantify clonotypes. To exclude erroneous sequences, any TCR cDNA sequence not supported by at least two reads was discarded. The tcR package was used for downstream repertoire analysis, and clonotypes were matched across fractions by CDR3 nucleotide sequence plus V segment. VDJmatch was used to annotate antigen specificity against VDJdb, with one amino acid substitution in CDR3 allowed. With the reads reprocessed by TCRdb, a single entry stands for each CDR3 protein sequence and no DNA is reported. These V and J calls derive from TCRdb rather than the authors' analysis. The table held for this sample gives fewer than 400,000 distinct CDR3 sequences. The ten largest clones take up over 4% of the sample.

From its cysteine to its phenylalanine, the CDR3 spans 15 amino acids. Nucleotide data are not available. For CDR1 and CDR2, the germline V gene lists SGHTA and FQGNSA. This entry comes from a study of T cells expressing NK-cell markers (dated by TCRdb to 2019 to 2021). With respect to the entire study: In sorted CD3+CD56+NKG2C+, CD3+CD56+NKG2C- and CD3+CD56-NKG2C+ T-cell subsets from 7 or 8 donors, TCR beta-chain repertoires were profiled. Of the eight sequenced donors, seven were found to be HCMV-seropositive and one was found to be HCMV-seronegative. Randomly selected healthy volunteers, three men and five women, were used as the eight sequenced donors. The libraries were sequenced on Illumina HiSeq 2000/2500, MiSeq or NextSeq, producing 2 x 150 bp reads. Study-level results and caveats: In over 5 donors, the dominant CD3+CD56+NKG2C+ clonotypes were among the top 10 CD8+ clonotypes and accounted for about 1.0-7.5% of CD8+ T cells. Whether the expanded NKG2C-expressing T cell clones were specific for HCMV antigens was left unclear. Those dominant clonotypes were again the most abundant among CD3+CD56-NKG2C+ cells in a few donors, at roughly 25-65%.

To determine HCMV serostatus, a commercial ELISA kit was used to detect HCMV-specific IgG in serum. Peripheral blood mononuclear cells were isolated from blood by Ficoll density gradient centrifugation. The chain was built from TRBV7-2 and TRBJ2-7; TCRdb selects TRBD2, and the lack of DNA leaves this call unchecked. Source material: blood T cells: a sorted CD56 or NKG2C T cell subset, CD4+ or CD8+ T cells, or bulk PBMC T cells (not recorded which). This sequence originates from a man aged 18 to 69 in good health. The CDR3 reads CASSLEQGDPYEQYF.